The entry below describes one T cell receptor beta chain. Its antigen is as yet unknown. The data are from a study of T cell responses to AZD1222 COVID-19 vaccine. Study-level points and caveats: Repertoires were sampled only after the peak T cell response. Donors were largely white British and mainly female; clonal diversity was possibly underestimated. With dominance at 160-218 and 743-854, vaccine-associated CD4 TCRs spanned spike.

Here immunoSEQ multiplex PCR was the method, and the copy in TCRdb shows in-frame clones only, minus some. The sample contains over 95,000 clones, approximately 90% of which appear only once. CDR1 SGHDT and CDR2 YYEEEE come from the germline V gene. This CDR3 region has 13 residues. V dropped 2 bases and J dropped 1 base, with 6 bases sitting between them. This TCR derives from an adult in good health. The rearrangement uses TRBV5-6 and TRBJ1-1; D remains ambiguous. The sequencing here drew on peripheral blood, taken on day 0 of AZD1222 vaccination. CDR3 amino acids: CASSLPGNTEAFF. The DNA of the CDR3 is TGTGCCAGCAGCTTACCAGGGAACACTGAAGCTTTCTTT. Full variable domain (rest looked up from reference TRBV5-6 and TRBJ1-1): DAGVTQSPTHLIKTRGQQVTLRCSPKSGHDTVSWYQQALGQGPQFIFQYYEEEERQRGNFPDRFSGHQFPNYSSELNVNALLLGDSALYLCASSLPGNTEAFFGQGTRLTVV.